Many counts were recorded for the clone carrying this T cell receptor (beta chain). What it recognizes is unknown. The CDR3 length is 14 residues. Trimming removed 0 bases at V and 6 bases at J, with 9 bases between. The V gene's germline CDR1 is LGHDT and CDR2 YNNKEL (reference sequence). The data belong to a study of T-cell reconstitution after alpha-beta-depleted transplantation in children. Preparation of the TCRbeta library involved a method that used unique molecular identifiers. TCRdb re-derived calls from the PCR reads in MiXCR, one entry per CDR3 protein. The sample includes roughly 180,000 distinct CDR3 sequences, 11% seen only once; the top ten take 13%. Study results and limitations: Reportedly, alpha-beta T cells present about two months post-transplant originated from several hundred expanded clones of graft origin. T-cell counts and diversity at one year post-transplant came mainly from newly produced T cells. Surviving recipient cells, namely T cells and thymic progenitors, were the source of high day-60 TCRbeta diversity in some patients.

The receptor was isolated from a boy aged 2 to 9 with acute myeloid leukemia, due to receive a stem cell transplant. The sequencing here drew on PBMCs, taken before TCRalphabeta/CD19-depleted stem cell transplant. The rearrangement uses TRBV3-1 and TRBJ1-5; D call uncertain. CDR3 nucleotide sequence: TGTGCCAGCAGCCAAGACGTTTTGGGTCAGCCCCAGCATTTT. Amino acid sequence: CASSQDVLGQPQHF.